The T cell receptor (beta chain) under discussion was sequenced for a study of T cells in tuberculosis. Study-level points and caveats: Shorter CDR3-alpha in active tuberculosis partly drove smaller distances. Active tuberculosis alpha repertoires lay closer to GMM-specific TCRs than controls'.

Details on this clone: Its specificity is not known.

Germline V gene sequence: CDR1 WNHNN, CDR2 SYGVQD (reference sequence). After removal of 7 bases from V and 4 bases from J, the junction contained 6 bases not matched to a gene. The CDR3 covers 13 residues. Tuberculin skin test and IGRA determined adolescents' latent tuberculosis status at entry. The repertoire was sequenced with immunoSEQ multiplex PCR; TCRdb's copy has only in-frame clones and lacks some. The table has 25,000 to 35,000 clones, less than 97% seen once. The TCR comes from a donor aged 10-35 years with latent tuberculosis or without tuberculosis infection. Source material: PBMCs. The chain has TRBV10-1 and TRBJ1-2; 7 bases fit TRBD1. For the CDR3, the DNA is TGCGCCAGCAACTACAGGGGATCCTATGGCTACACCTTC. Translated: CASNYRGSYGYTF.